This T cell receptor (beta chain) was observed in a study of beta chain features in type 1 diabetes. Since all of the isolated RNA was reverse transcribed, expressed TCRB transcripts were what got sequenced. Some clones are missing from TCRdb's copy, which holds only in-frame ones; the method was immunoSEQ multiplex PCR. The sample yields around 19,000 clones, about 50% seen once. Per the germline V gene, CDR1 is SGHRS and CDR2 is YFSETQ. This CDR3 contains 17 residues. V gave up 0 bases and J gave up 6 bases; unmatched junction bases: 8. The V call is TRBV5-1, the J call TRBJ1-5; 11 bases map to TRBD1. Sequenced input: stem cell memory CD4+ T cells from blood. The receptor was isolated from a young man in good health. CDR3 coding DNA: TGCGCCAGCAGCTTGGTCCCCGGACAGGGGGCAGGTCAGCCCCAGCATTTT. This codes for CASSLVPGQGAGQPQHF.